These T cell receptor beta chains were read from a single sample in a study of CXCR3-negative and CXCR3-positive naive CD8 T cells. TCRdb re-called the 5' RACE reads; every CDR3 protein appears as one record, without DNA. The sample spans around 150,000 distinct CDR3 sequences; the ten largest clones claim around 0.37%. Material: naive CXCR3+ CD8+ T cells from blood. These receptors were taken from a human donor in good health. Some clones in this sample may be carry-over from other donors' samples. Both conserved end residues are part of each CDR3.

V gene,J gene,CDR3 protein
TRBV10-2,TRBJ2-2,CASSETENTGELFF
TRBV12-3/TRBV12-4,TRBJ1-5,CASSGQGPQPQHF
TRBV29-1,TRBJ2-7,CSVGTGGYEQYF
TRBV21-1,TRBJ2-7,CASTARDRGPGCLQTPYEQYF
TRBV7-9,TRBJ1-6,CASSRHTTGRESPLHF
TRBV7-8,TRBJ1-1,CASSLGVPEAFF
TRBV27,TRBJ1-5,CASSALRGWQPQHF
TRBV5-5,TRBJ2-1,CATRRTGVDEQFF
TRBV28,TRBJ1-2,CATDPSGGAFNLGYTF
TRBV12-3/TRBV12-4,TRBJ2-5,CASSWDRGVQTQYF
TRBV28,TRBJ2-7,CASSHRLANEQYF
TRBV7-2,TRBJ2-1,CASSLSGGLWINNEQFF
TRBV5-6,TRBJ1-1,CASSMGTVTEAFF
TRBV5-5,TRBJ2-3,CASSLRKREGLGGTQYF
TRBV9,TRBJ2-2,CASSVSGGYLTGELFF
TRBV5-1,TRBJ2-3,CASSLDGGPSTDTQYF
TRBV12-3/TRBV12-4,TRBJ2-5,CASSTRTARDQETQYF
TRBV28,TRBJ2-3,CASSNDRDTDTQYF
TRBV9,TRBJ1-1,CASSGPAWENTEAFF
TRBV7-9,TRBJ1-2,CASSLSTGNYGYTF
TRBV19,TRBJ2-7,CASSTLTGASYEQYF
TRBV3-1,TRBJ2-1,CASSQQRIAGGPDEQFF
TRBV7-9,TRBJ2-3,CASSSKWTARTDTQYF
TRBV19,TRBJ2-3,CASSPNRAGLADTQYF
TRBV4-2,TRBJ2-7,CASSHETGGVYEQYF
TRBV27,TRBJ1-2,CASSFGGANYGYTF
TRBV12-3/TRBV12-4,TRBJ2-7,CASSPPDRYEQYF
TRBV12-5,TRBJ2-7,CASGHIRDHTYEQYF
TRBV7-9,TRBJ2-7,CASSLEVRDEQYF
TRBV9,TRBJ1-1,CASSVVGGAEAFF
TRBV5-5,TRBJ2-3,CASHRETYYTDTQYF
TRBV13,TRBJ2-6,CASRIGGANVLTF
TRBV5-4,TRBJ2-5,CASRPQGEETQYF
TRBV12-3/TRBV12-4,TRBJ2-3,CASSSSGDTDTQYF
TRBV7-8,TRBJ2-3,CASSLVLLAGGPYADTQYF
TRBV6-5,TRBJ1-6,CASSYTADNSPLHF
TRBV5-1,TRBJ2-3,CASSPRRTSGDTQYF
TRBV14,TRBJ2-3,CASSPTQARADTQYF
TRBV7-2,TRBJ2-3,CASSPSGSRKDTQYF
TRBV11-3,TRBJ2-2,CASGYRGNTGELFF